This T cell receptor (beta chain) was recovered during a study of regulatory T cells in long-lasting Graves disease. Notes on the study in general: The study examined only peripheral blood, not thyroid tissue.

In regard to this clonotype: Its antigen is still unknown.

Construction of the TCR beta libraries employed iRepertoire HTBI primers in conjunction with Arm-PCR of CDR3 regions. MiXCR, run by TCRdb on the multiplex PCR reads, gives a single entry per CDR3 protein. This sample carries roughly 500,000 distinct CDR3 sequences, approximately 14% of them seen once, and the ten largest clones take roughly 15%. This sample's time point: newly diagnosed GD, antithyroid drugs for less than 3 months. The TCR library was made from RNA extracted from PBMCs. In germline, CDR1 is LGHNA, CDR2 YNFKEQ. Trimming removed 3 bases at V and 4 bases at J, with 15 bases between. This CDR3 has 15 amino acids. These data were also reused for a study on T cells in Graves' hyperthyroidism and ophthalmopathy.

The sequencing here drew on peripheral blood mononuclear cells (PBMCs), taken at new diagnosis, from a patient treated with antithyroid drugs. The sequence was obtained from a woman aged 45 to 65 with Graves disease. The V gene is TRBV4-2, the J gene TRBJ2-5; possible D gene TRBD1, 7 bases. CDR3 in DNA: TGTGCCAGCAGCCAGGCACAGGGGCGGGGAGAGACCCAGTACTTC. It translates to CASSQAQGRGETQYF.